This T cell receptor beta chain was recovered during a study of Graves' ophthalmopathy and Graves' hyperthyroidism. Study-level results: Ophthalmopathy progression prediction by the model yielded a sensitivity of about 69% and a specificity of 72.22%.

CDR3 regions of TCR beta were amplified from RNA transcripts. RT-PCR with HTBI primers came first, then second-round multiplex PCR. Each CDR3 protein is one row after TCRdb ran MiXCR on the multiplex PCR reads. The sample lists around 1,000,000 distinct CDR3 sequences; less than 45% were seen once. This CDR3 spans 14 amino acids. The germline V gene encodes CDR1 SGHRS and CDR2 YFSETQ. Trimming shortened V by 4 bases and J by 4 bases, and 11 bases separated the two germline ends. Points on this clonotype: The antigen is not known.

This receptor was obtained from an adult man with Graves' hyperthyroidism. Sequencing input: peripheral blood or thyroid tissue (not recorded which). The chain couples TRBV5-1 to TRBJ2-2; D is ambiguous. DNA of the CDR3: TGCGCCAGCAGCCAAGATAGGAGCACCGGGGAGCTGTTTTTT. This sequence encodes CASSQDRSTGELFF.